The 5 T cell receptor beta chains in this list originate from one sample, sequenced in a study of identical twins. Each CDR3 protein gets one entry after TCRdb re-called the 5' RACE reads with MiXCR. This table has around 230,000 distinct CDR3 sequences, about 6.7% appearing once. These data are also associated with another study on T cells expressing NK-cell markers.

The specimen sequenced was CD8+ T cells sorted from blood. All receptors come from a woman under 30 in good health.

By share, this clonotype counts as medium-sized. This chain links TRBV9 with TRBJ2-1, with TRBD1 identical over 10 bases. This CDR3 spans 15 amino acids. Germline V gives CDR1 SGDLS, CDR2 YYNGEE. The V segment lost 4 bases and the J segment 8 bases; nucleotides outside the gene matches: 9. This chain's CDR3 is CASSLQGTGVDEQFF. CDR3 in DNA: TGTGCCAGCAGCCTACAAGGGACAGGGGTGGATGAGCAGTTCTTC. The variable domain in full, completed from reference TRBV9 and TRBJ2-1, reads DSGVTQTPKHLITATGQRVTLRCSPRSGDLSVYWYQQSLDQGLQFLIQYYNGEERAKGNILERFSAQQFPDLHSELNLSSLELGDSALYFCASSLQGTGVDEQFFGPGTRLTVL.

This clonotype appeared a few times. This chain connects TRBV19 to TRBJ2-3; TRBD2 aligns across 7 bases. Germline assignment: CDR1 LNHDA and CDR2 SQIVND (reference sequence). V was clipped by 7 bases and J by 2 bases; unmatched bases: 9. The CDR3 has 15 amino acids. For the CDR3, the DNA is TGTGCCAGTATCCTTAGCGGGTCTACCACAGATACGCAGTATTTT. Translated: CASILSGSTTDTQYF. The full variable domain, its missing parts supplied by reference TRBV19 and TRBJ2-3, is DGGITQSPKYLFRKEGQNVTLSCEQNLNHDAMYWYRQDPGQGLRLIYYSQIVNDFQKGDIAEGYSVSREKKESFPLTVTSAQKNPTAFYLCASILSGSTTDTQYFGPGTRLTVL.

Of note for this clonotype: One junction end disagrees with the germline gene, perhaps due to a read error. The chain joins TRBV9 to TRBJ2-7; the D gene is possibly TRBD2 (6 bases). The germline gives CDR1 SGDLS, CDR2 YYNGEE. The CDR3 consists of 13 residues. CDR3 residues: CASSVDGSYEQHF. DNA for the CDR3: TGTGCCAGCAGCGTAGACGGGAGCTACGAGCAGCACTTC. The full variable domain, completed using reference TRBV9 and TRBJ2-7, is DSGVTQTPKHLITATGQRVTLRCSPRSGDLSVYWYQQSLDQGLQFLIQYYNGEERAKGNILERFSAQQFPDLHSELNLSSLELGDSALYFCASSVDGSYEQHFGPGTRLTVT.

The chain couples TRBV5-1 to TRBJ1-3; D is possibly TRBD1 (5 bases). Germline assignment: CDR1 SGHRS and CDR2 YFSETQ. The CDR3 runs 15 residues. Trimming removed 0 bases from V and 2 bases from J, with 9 bases in between. The CDR3 sequence: CASSLDGATGNTIYF. In DNA form, the CDR3 reads TGCGCCAGCAGCTTGGACGGGGCGACTGGAAACACCATATATTTT.

V gene TRBV19 combines with J gene TRBJ2-1; 12 bases align to TRBD2. Germline CDR1 and CDR2: LNHDA and SQIVND (reference sequence). J gave up 8 bases and V 9 bases, and 14 bases lay outside the gene matches. The CDR3 loop spans 16 amino acids. For the CDR3, the DNA is TGTGCCAGCCAAGGGACTAGCGGGTCTCTCGTGGATGAGCAGTTCTTC. It codes for CASQGTSGSLVDEQFF.